The 29 T cell receptor beta chains reported below all come from one sample, sequenced in a study of CD8 T cells in Susac syndrome. RNA, at about 0.45 to 1 ug, was reverse transcribed with random hexamers. TCRdb redid the calling of the immunoSEQ multiplex PCR reads with MiXCR, one entry per CDR3 protein. This repertoire shows approximately 94,000 distinct CDR3 sequences, nearly 97% found once; its top ten account for roughly 0.29%. Sequenced: CD8+ T cells from PBMCs. The receptor set was obtained from a human donor with Susac syndrome.

V gene TRBV13 combines with J gene TRBJ2-3, with 16 bases matching TRBD2. Germline V gives CDR1 PRHDT, CDR2 FYEKMQ (reference sequence). The V and J ends lost 4 bases and 4 bases, in that order; junction bases with no gene match: 11. The CDR3 covers 19 residues. The CDR3 nucleotides read TGTGCCAGCAGCTCCCTCGGCGGGACTAGCGGGGGGGCAGCAGATACGCAGTATTTT. Protein: CASSSLGGTSGGAADTQYF.

The chain has TRBV9 and TRBJ2-7, with D maybe TRBD1 (6 bases). Trimming shortened V by 3 bases and J by 6 bases, and 16 bases separated the two germline ends. The CDR3 runs to 14 residues. CDR1 is SGDLS and CDR2 is YYNGEE in the germline V gene. The DNA of the CDR3 is TGTGCCAGCAGCGGAAATACAGGGATGGCCGAGCAGTACTTC. This codes for CASSGNTGMAEQYF.

This clonotype was detected once. The chain employs TRBV7-8 and TRBJ2-1; 8 bases are shared with TRBD1. CDR3 length: 15 residues. Trimming removed 0 bases from V and 7 bases from J; junction bases left unmatched: 5. Germline V CDR1 and CDR2: SGHVS, FQNEAQ. The CDR3 is CASSLARTGSNEQFF. The CDR3 nucleotides are TGTGCCAGCAGCTTAGCGAGGACAGGGTCAAATGAGCAGTTCTTC.

This chain links TRBV5-1 with TRBJ1-2, with D perhaps TRBD1 (6 bases). CDR1 and CDR2 from the germline V gene are SGHRS and YFSETQ. Trimming took off 4 bases at V and 2 bases at J, with 15 bases between the two ends. The CDR3 contains 15 residues. This CDR3 reads CASSSPQQGNYGYTF. CDR3 nucleotides: TGCGCCAGCAGCAGCCCCCAGCAGGGGAACTATGGCTACACCTTC.

The chain carries TRBV9 and TRBJ2-3; possible D gene TRBD2, 7 bases. This CDR3 is built from 15 residues. Per the germline V gene, CDR1 is SGDLS and CDR2 is YYNGEE. V was clipped by 3 bases and J by 4 bases, with 15 bases between them. CDR3 coding DNA: TGTGCCAGCAGCGAGAGGGGGGGGCTGTCAGATACGCAGTATTTT. Translation gives CASSERGGLSDTQYF.

J is TRBJ2-7 and V is TRBV4-1; D is unclear. Trimming pared 1 base from V and 2 bases from J, leaving 9 bases between. The germline V gene has CDR1 MGHRA and CDR2 YSYEKL. The CDR3 totals 14 residues. This CDR3 is CASSQVLGTYEQYF. DNA of the CDR3: TGCGCCAGCAGCCAAGTATTGGGCACCTACGAGCAGTACTTC.

The chain joins TRBV3-1 to TRBJ1-4; D call uncertain. Per the germline V gene, CDR1 is LGHDT and CDR2 is YNNKEL (reference sequence). This CDR3 is built from 14 residues. The germline V and J ends were trimmed by 4 bases and 6 bases, with 12 bases remaining between them. CDR3 DNA: TGTGCCAGCAGCCCCCAGCCGTTCTATGAAAAACTGTTTTTT. It yields the protein CASSPQPFYEKLFF.

Only a few counts were recorded for this clonotype. The V and J genes are TRBV5-1 and TRBJ2-7; D is possibly TRBD1 (6 bases). Trimming cost V 7 bases and J 2 bases, with 10 bases left between them. The germline gives CDR1 SGHRS, CDR2 YFSETQ. The CDR3 covers 12 residues. Written as DNA, the CDR3 is TGCGCCAGCTGGGGACATACCTACGAGCAGTACTTC. Its translation: CASWGHTYEQYF.

The chain recombines TRBV6-5 with TRBJ2-5, with 9 bases lining up with TRBD1. The junction had 9 bases not matched to a gene; V was cut back by 5 bases and J by 5 bases. The V gene's germline CDR1 is MNHEY and CDR2 SVGAGI. The CDR3 has 15 amino acids. The CDR3: CASSPRDRVWETQYF. The CDR3 DNA follows: TGTGCCAGCAGTCCCCGGGACAGGGTCTGGGAGACCCAGTACTTC.

This chain connects TRBV27 to TRBJ2-3, with 7 bases fitting TRBD2. Germline values: CDR1 MNHEY, CDR2 SMNVEV (reference sequence). The CDR3 length is 15 residues. The V segment lost 3 bases and the J segment 3 bases; nucleotides outside the gene matches: 6. This CDR3 reads CASSFAGEGTDTQYF. The CDR3 DNA reads TGTGCCAGCAGTTTTGCGGGAGAGGGGACAGATACGCAGTATTTT.

The chain uses TRBV6-2 or TRBV6-3 and TRBJ2-3, with unresolved D. Germline CDR1 is MNHEY and CDR2 is SVGEGT. CDR3 length equals 13 residues. V lost 4 bases and J lost 1, with 6 bases in between. The DNA for the CDR3 is TGTGCCAGCAGTTTCTCAGGCACAGATACGCAGTATTTT. Amino acid sequence: CASSFSGTDTQYF.

The rearrangement links TRBV20-1 to TRBJ1-2, with D tentatively TRBD1 (5 bases). The V end lost 0 bases, the J end lost 8 bases, and 19 bases lay between the germline ends. Germline-derived CDR1 and CDR2 are DFQATT and SNEGSKA (reference sequence). This CDR3 region has 15 residues. In DNA form, the CDR3 reads TGCAGTGCTAGAGATGGGACCTCAGACGTCAGGGGCTACACCTTC. This codes for CSARDGTSDVRGYTF.

The sample holds one count of this clonotype. This chain links TRBV14 with TRBJ1-2; D is perhaps TRBD1 (5 bases). The V end was cut by 6 bases, the J end by 6 bases, with 11 bases between. Germline loops: CDR1 SGHDN, CDR2 FVKESK. This CDR3 is built from 12 residues. In nucleotides, the CDR3 is TGTGCCAGCAGTCCTGCGGGGGATGGCTACACCTTC. It is translated as CASSPAGDGYTF.

This chain joins TRBV24-1 and TRBJ2-3, with TRBD1 matching 7 bases. This CDR3 contains 16 residues. Germline CDR1 KGHDR, CDR2 SFDVKD. V lost 0 bases, J lost 4 bases, and 6 bases stayed unmatched. The CDR3 coding sequence is TGTGCCACCAGTGATTTGACCCAGCAGGGGGCAGATACGCAGTATTTT. The encoded protein is CATSDLTQQGADTQYF.

This clonotype was observed a single time. This chain uses TRBV6-4 with TRBJ2-1; 14 bases are shared with TRBD2. CDR1 and CDR2 from the germline V gene are MRHNA and SNTAGT. The CDR3 runs to 15 residues. The J segment lost 10 bases and the V segment lost 6 bases, leaving 8 bases of the junction unmatched. Here the CDR3 reads CASRMTSGGAGEQFF. CDR3 nucleotide sequence: TGTGCCAGCAGGATGACTAGCGGGGGGGCAGGAGAGCAGTTCTTC.

The V and J genes are TRBV13 and TRBJ2-5, with 12 bases that match TRBD1. The CDR3 runs to 15 residues. The V and J ends lost 6 bases and 4 bases, in that order; junction bases with no gene match: 6. CDR1 PRHDT and CDR2 FYEKMQ come from the germline V gene (reference sequence). The CDR3 region has the DNA TGTGCCAGCAGTCCCGGGACAGGGGGCGGAGAGACCCAGTACTTC. It translates to CASSPGTGGGETQYF.

This clonotype was seen a single time. This chain connects TRBV14 to TRBJ2-1; D gene unclear. Looked up from germline, CDR1 is SGHDN and CDR2 is FVKESK. The V end was cut by 1 base, the J end by 7 bases, with 8 bases between. This CDR3 spans 13 amino acids. Written as DNA, the CDR3 is TGTGCCAGCAGCCAAGGACTGCCGAATGAGCAGTTCTTC. Its protein product is CASSQGLPNEQFF.

This sequence joins TRBV5-1 and TRBJ2-7; a possible D gene is TRBD2 (6 bases). Germline CDR1 reads SGHRS; CDR2 reads YFSETQ. The CDR3 contains 14 residues. The germline V and J ends were trimmed by 7 bases and 0 bases, with 14 bases remaining between them. CDR3 loop: CASGEAGTSYEQYF. Written as DNA, the CDR3 is TGCGCCAGCGGGGAGGCAGGGACCTCCTACGAGCAGTACTTC.

This chain uses TRBV5-5 with TRBJ2-1, with 8 nucleotides matching TRBD2. Germline assignment: CDR1 SGHKS and CDR2 YYEKEE (reference sequence). Trimming removed 4 bases from V and 0 bases from J; junction bases left unmatched: 3. The CDR3 spans 15 residues. The CDR3 DNA is TGTGCCAGCAGCGCGGGACTAGGCTCCTACAATGAGCAGTTCTTC. This encodes CASSAGLGSYNEQFF.

V and J are TRBV12-3 or TRBV12-4 and TRBJ2-7; D remains unclear. The V end was cut by 7 bases, the J end by 4 bases, with 11 bases between. The CDR3 contains 12 residues. CDR3 sequence reads: CASTADGYEQYF. The CDR3 nucleotides read TGTGCCAGCACCGCGGACGGGTACGAGCAGTACTTC.

The rearrangement joins TRBV18 to TRBJ2-7, with D possibly being TRBD1 or TRBD2 (5 bases each). Trimming removed 5 bases at V and 7 bases at J, with 15 bases between. The V gene's germline CDR1 is KGHSH and CDR2 LQKENI. The CDR3 runs 13 residues. DNA for the CDR3: TGTGCCAGCTCAGAGCTGGGGGTTCGAGAGCAGTACTTC. Translation: CASSELGVREQYF.

The rearrangement links TRBV7-3 to TRBJ2-2; possibly TRBD1 or TRBD2 for D (5 bases each). CDR1 and CDR2 from the germline V gene are SGHTA and FQGTGA. The V and J ends lost 2 bases and 8 bases respectively, with 12 bases between them. The CDR3 is 14 residues long. The CDR3 is CASSLESGRGELFF. The CDR3 coding sequence is TGTGCCAGCAGCTTAGAGTCGGGGCGAGGGGAGCTGTTTTTT.

The genes are TRBV20-1 and TRBJ2-2; D call uncertain. The CDR3 extends over 17 amino acids. Germline-derived CDR1 and CDR2 are DFQATT and SNEGSKA (reference sequence). The ends were cut back, 0 bases at V and 5 bases at J, with 19 bases in the middle. CDR3 amino acids: CSAREPARQGETGELFF. In DNA form, the CDR3 reads TGCAGTGCTAGAGAGCCTGCTAGACAAGGAGAGACCGGGGAGCTGTTTTTT.

This chain joins TRBV7-9 and TRBJ2-1, with 7 nucleotides matching TRBD2. Germline assignment: CDR1 SEHNR and CDR2 FQNEAQ (reference sequence). This CDR3 is 14 amino acids long. Trimming cost V 5 bases and J 12 bases; bases outside gene matches: 13. The CDR3 here is CASSPGGRIYGQFF. In DNA form, the CDR3 reads TGTGCCAGCAGCCCCGGGGGGAGAATATATGGGCAGTTCTTC. The variable domain in full, completed from reference TRBV7-9 and TRBJ2-1, reads DTGVSQNPRHKITKRGQNVTFRCDPISEHNRLYWYRQTLGQGPEFLTYFQNEAQLEKSRLLSDRFSAERPKGSFSTLEIQRTEQGDSAMYLCASSPGGRIYGQFFGPGTRLTVL.

This rearrangement joins TRBV20-1 to TRBJ2-2; tentatively, D is TRBD2 (5 bases). Germline assignment: CDR1 DFQATT and CDR2 SNEGSKA (reference sequence). The CDR3 length is 15 residues. V gave up 3 bases and J gave up 6 bases, with 17 bases separating them. This CDR3 is CSARLPEVGAGELFF. Written as DNA, the CDR3 is TGCAGTGCTAGGCTCCCCGAAGTCGGGGCCGGGGAGCTGTTTTTT.

This clonotype appeared a single time. The CDR3 here is CASSLSAASGEQFF. CDR3 coding DNA: TGTGCCAGCAGCTTAAGTGCGGCCTCGGGCGAGCAGTTCTTC. The chain uses TRBV7-3 and TRBJ2-1; D is undetermined. CDR3 length: 14 residues. Trimming removed 1 base from V and 10 bases from J, with 14 bases in between. The germline V gene has CDR1 SGHTA and CDR2 FQGTGA.

The chain recombines TRBV3-1 with TRBJ1-3; no reliable D call. CDR3 length: 11 amino acids. Deletions cut 2 bases from V and 8 bases from J, with 4 bases between. Germline loops: CDR1 LGHDT, CDR2 YNNKEL (reference sequence). The CDR3 DNA reads as TGTGCCAGCAGCCAAAGGGACACCATATATTTT. Translation gives CASSQRDTIYF.

J is TRBJ2-3 and V is TRBV24-1, with D perhaps assigned TRBD1 or TRBD2 (6 bases each). Germline lookup yields CDR1 KGHDR and CDR2 SFDVKD. The germline V and J ends were trimmed by 4 bases and 2 bases, with 12 bases remaining between them. This CDR3 comprises 15 residues. The CDR3 region is CATSESRGVTDTQYF. The CDR3 DNA follows: TGTGCCACCAGTGAGTCGAGGGGGGTCACAGATACGCAGTATTTT.

The V gene is TRBV2, the J gene TRBJ2-7; TRBD1 might be the D (5 bases). The CDR3 extends over 15 amino acids. Germline lookup yields CDR1 SNHLY and CDR2 FYNNEI. Trimming stripped 3 bases from V and 3 bases from J, with 15 bases between. The CDR3 DNA reads TGTGCCAGCAGTGACCTTTTGACAGCGAACTACGAGCAGTACTTC. Translation gives CASSDLLTANYEQYF.